The present T cell receptor beta chain was sequenced within a study of T cell changes during pregnancy in multiple sclerosis. Germline V gene data show CDR1 as SGHKS and CDR2 as YYEKEE (reference sequence). Deletions cut 2 bases from V and 1 base from J, with 9 bases between. This CDR3 is built from 14 residues. Repertoires were generated with immunoSEQ multiplex PCR, while TCRdb's copy carries only in-frame clones and drops some. The sample lists more than 50,000 clones, about 89% occurring once. This receptor was obtained from a female donor with multiple sclerosis, enrolled in a pregnancy study. The J gene is TRBJ1-2, the V gene TRBV5-5; D remains unclear. Here the sequenced sample was peripheral blood, taken in the first trimester of pregnancy. CDR3 sequence (DNA): TGTGCCAGCAGCTTTAATACAGATAACTATGGCTACACCTTC. It encodes CASSFNTDNYGYTF.